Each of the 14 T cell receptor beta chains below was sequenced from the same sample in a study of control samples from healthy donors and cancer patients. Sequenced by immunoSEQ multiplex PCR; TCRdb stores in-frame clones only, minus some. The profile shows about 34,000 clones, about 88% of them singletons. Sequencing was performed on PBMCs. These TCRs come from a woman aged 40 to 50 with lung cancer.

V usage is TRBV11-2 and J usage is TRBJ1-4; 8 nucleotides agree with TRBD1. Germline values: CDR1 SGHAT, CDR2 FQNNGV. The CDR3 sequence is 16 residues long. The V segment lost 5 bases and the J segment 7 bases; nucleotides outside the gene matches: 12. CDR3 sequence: CASSPAPGQVFEKLFF. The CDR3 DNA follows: TGTGCCAGCAGCCCGGCTCCGGGACAGGTCTTTGAAAAACTGTTTTTT.

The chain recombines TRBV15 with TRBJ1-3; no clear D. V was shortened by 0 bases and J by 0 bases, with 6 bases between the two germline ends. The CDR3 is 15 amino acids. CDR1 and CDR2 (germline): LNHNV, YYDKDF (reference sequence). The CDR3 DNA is TGTGCCACCAGCAGAGACCTGTACTCTGGAAACACCATATATTTT. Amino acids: CATSRDLYSGNTIYF.

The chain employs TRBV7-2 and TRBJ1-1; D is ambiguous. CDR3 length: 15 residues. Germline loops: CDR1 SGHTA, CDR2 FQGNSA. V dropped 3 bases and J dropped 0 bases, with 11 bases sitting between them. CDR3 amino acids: CASSFGHLMNTEAFF. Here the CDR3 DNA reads TGTGCCAGCAGCTTCGGCCACCTCATGAACACTGAAGCTTTCTTT.

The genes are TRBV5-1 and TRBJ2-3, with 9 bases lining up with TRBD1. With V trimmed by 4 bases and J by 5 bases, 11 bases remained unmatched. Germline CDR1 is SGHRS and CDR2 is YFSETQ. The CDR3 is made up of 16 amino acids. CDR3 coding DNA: TGCGCCAGCAGCCTCCGGGGACAGGGAGAAGGAGATACGCAGTATTTT. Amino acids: CASSLRGQGEGDTQYF. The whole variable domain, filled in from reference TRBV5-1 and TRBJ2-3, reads KAGVTQTPRYLIKTRGQQVTLSCSPISGHRSVSWYQQTPGQGLQFLFEYFSETQRNKGNFPGRFSGRQFSNSRSEMNVSTLELGDSALYLCASSLRGQGEGDTQYFGPGTRLTVL.

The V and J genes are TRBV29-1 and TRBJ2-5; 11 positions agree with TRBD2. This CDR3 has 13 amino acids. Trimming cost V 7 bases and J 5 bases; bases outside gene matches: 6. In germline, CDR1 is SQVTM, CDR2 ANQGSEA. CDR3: CSAPTSGAETQYF. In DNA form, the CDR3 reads TGCAGCGCGCCGACTAGCGGGGCGGAGACCCAGTACTTC. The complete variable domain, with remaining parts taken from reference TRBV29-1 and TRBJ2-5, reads SAVISQKPSRDICQRGTSLTIQCQVDSQVTMMFWYRQQPGQSLTLIATANQGSEATYESGFVIDKFPISRPNLTFSTLTVSNMSPEDSSIYLCSAPTSGAETQYFGPGTRLLVL.

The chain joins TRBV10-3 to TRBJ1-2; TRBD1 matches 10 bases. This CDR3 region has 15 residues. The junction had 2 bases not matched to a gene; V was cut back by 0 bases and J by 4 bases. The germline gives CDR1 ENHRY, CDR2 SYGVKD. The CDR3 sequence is CAISESRQGAYGYTF. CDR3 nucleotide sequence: TGTGCCATCAGTGAGTCGAGACAGGGGGCCTATGGCTACACCTTC.

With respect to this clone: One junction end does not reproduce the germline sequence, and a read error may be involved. The CDR3 spells CATSGDIYSYNEQFF. CDR3 coding DNA: TGTGCCACCAGCGGAGACATCTACTCCTACAATGAGCAGTTCTTC. This chain links TRBV15 with TRBJ2-1, with D unresolved. CDR1 is LNHNV and CDR2 is YYDKDF in the germline V gene (reference sequence). CDR3 length equals 15 residues.

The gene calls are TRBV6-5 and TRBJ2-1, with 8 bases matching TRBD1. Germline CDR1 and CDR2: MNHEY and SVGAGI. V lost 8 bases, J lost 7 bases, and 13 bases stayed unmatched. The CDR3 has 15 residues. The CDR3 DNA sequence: TGTGCCAGCTCCTTTCGACCGGGACAGGATAATGAGCAGTTCTTC. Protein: CASSFRPGQDNEQFF.

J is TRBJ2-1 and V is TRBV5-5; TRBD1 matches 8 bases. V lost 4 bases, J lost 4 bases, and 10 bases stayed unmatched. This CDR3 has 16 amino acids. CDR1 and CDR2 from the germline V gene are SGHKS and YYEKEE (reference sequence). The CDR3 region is CASSTTSGQDYNEQFF. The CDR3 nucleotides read TGTGCCAGCAGCACTACTTCGGGACAGGATTACAATGAGCAGTTCTTC.

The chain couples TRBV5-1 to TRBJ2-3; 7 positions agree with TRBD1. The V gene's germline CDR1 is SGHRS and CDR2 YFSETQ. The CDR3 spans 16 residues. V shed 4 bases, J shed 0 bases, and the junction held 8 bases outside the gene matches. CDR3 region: CASSIGTALSTDTQYF. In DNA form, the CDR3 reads TGCGCCAGCAGCATCGGGACAGCCCTAAGCACAGATACGCAGTATTTT.

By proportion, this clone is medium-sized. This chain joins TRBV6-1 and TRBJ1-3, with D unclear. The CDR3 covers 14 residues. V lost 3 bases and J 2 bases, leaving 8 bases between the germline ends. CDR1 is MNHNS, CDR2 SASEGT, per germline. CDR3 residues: CASSDKVAGNTIYF. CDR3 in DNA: TGTGCCAGCAGTGACAAGGTAGCTGGAAACACCATATATTTT.

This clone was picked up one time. CDR3 bases: TGTGCCAGCAGCCCTAATGGGGGGATGAACACTGAAGCTTTCTTT. Translating gives CASSPNGGMNTEAFF. The rearrangement uses TRBV7-2 and TRBJ1-1; weak D call: TRBD1 (5 bases). This CDR3 has 15 residues. Per the germline V gene, CDR1 is SGHTA and CDR2 is FQGNSA. The V end was cut by 5 bases, the J end by 0 bases, with 13 bases between.

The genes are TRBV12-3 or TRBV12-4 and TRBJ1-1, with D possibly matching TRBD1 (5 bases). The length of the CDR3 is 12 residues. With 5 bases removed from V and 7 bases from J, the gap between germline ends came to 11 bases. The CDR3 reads CASSGGGYEAFF. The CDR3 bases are TGTGCCAGCAGTGGGGGGGGGTATGAAGCTTTCTTT.

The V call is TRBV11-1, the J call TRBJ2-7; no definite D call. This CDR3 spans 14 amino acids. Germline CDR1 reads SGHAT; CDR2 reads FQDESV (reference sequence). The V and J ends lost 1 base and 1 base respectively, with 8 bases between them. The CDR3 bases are TGTGCCAGCAGCTTAGGTAGCACATCCTACGAGCAGTACTTC. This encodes CASSLGSTSYEQYF.